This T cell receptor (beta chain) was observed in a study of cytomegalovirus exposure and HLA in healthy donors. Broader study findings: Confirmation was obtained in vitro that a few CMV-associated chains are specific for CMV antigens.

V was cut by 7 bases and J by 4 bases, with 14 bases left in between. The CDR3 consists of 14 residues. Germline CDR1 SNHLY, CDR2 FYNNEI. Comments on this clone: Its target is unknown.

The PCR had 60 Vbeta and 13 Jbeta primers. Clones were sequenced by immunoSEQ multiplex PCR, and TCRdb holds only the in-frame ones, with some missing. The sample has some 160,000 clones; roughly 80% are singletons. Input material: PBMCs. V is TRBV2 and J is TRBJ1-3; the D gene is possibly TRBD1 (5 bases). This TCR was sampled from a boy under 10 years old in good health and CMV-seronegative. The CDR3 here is CASIIKGSGNTIYF. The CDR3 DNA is TGTGCCAGCATAATCAAGGGGTCCGGAAACACCATATATTTT. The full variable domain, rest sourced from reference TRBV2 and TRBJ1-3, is EPEVTQTPSHQVTQMGQEVILRCVPISNHLYFYWYRQILGQKVEFLVSFYNNEISEKSEIFDDQFSVERPDGSNFTLKIRSTKLEDSAMYFCASIIKGSGNTIYFGEGSWLTVV.